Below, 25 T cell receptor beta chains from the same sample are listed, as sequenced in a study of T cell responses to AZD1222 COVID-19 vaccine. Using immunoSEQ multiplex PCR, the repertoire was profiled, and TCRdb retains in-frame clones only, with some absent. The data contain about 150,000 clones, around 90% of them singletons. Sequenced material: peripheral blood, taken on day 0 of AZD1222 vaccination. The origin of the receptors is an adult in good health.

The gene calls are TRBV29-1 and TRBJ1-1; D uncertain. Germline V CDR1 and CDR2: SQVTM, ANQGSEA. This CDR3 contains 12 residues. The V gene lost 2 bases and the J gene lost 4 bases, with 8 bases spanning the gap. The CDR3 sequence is CSVERQATEAFF. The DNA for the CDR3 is TGCAGCGTTGAAAGGCAGGCCACTGAAGCTTTCTTT.

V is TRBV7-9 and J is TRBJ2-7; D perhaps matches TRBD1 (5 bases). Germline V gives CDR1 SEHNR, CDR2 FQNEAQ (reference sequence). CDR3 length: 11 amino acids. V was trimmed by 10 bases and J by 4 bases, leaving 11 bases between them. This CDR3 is CATSREYEQYF. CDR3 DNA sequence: TGTGCCACCTCCAGGGAATACGAGCAGTACTTC.

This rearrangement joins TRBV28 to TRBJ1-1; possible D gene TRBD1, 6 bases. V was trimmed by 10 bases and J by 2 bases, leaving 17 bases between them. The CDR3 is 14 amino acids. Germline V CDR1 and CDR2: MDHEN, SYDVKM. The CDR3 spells CAIHPRGRNTEAFF. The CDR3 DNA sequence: TGTGCCATCCATCCTAGGGGGAGAAACACTGAAGCTTTCTTT.

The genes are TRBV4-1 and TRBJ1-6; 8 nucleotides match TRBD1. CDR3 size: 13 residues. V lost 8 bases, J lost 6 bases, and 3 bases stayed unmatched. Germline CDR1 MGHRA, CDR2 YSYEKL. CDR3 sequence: CASRTGINSPLHF. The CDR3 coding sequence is TGCGCCAGCCGGACAGGGATTAATTCACCCCTCCACTTT.

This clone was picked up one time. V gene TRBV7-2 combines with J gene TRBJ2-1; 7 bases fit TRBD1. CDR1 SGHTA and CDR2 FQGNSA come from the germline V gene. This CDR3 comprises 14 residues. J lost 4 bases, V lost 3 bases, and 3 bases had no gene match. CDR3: CASSFGTVYNEQFF. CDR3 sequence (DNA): TGTGCCAGCAGCTTCGGGACAGTTTACAATGAGCAGTTCTTC. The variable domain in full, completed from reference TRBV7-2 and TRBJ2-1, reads GAGVSQSPSNKVTEKGKDVELRCDPISGHTALYWYRQSLGQGLEFLIYFQGNSAPDKSGLPSDRFSAERTGGSVSTLTIQRTQQEDSAVYLCASSFGTVYNEQFFGPGTRLTVL.

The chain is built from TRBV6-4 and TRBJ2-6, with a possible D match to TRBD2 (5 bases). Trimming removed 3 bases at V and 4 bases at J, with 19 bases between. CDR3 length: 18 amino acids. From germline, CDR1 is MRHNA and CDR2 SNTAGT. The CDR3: CASSEEARIVGGANVLTF. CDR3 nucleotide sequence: TGTGCCAGCAGTGAGGAGGCCAGAATCGTAGGGGGGGCCAACGTCCTGACTTTC.

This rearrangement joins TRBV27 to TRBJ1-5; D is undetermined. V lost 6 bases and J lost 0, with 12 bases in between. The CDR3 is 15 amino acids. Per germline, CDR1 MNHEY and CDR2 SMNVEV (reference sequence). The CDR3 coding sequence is TGTGCCAGCAGCCTGAAGGGCTATAGCAATCAGCCCCAGCATTTT. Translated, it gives CASSLKGYSNQPQHF.

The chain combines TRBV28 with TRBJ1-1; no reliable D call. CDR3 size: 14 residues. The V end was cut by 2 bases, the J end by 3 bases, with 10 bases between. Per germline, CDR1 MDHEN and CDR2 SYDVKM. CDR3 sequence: CASSLTHTYTEAFF. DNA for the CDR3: TGTGCCAGCAGTTTAACTCACACCTACACTGAAGCTTTCTTT.

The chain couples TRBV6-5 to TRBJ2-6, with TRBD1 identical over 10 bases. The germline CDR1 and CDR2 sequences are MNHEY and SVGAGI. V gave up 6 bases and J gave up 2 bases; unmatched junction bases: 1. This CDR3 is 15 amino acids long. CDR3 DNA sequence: TGTGCCAGCAGGGGGACAGGGGCTGGGGCCAACGTCCTGACTTTC. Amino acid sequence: CASRGTGAGANVLTF.

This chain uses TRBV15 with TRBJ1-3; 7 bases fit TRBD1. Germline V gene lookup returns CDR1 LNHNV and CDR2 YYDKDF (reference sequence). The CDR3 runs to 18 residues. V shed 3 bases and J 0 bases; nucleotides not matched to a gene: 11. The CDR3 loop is CATSSWGNTGDSGNTIYF. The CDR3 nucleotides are TGTGCCACCAGCAGCTGGGGAAATACAGGGGACTCTGGAAACACCATATATTTT. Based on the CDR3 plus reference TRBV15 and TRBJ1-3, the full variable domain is DAMVIQNPRYQVTQFGKPVTLSCSQTLNHNVMYWYQQKSSQAPKLLFHYYDKDFNNEADTPDNFQSRRPNTSFCFLDIRSPGLGDTAMYLCATSSWGNTGDSGNTIYFGEGSWLTVV.

The CDR3 DNA reads TGCGCCAGCAGCGGGTCTACAGGGAAAGGATACGAGCAGTACTTC. This gives the protein CASSGSTGKGYEQYF. This sequence joins TRBV5-1 and TRBJ2-7; maybe TRBD1 (6 bases). Germline CDR1 is SGHRS and CDR2 is YFSETQ. The germline V and J ends were trimmed by 4 bases and 4 bases, with 18 bases remaining between them. The CDR3 totals 15 residues.

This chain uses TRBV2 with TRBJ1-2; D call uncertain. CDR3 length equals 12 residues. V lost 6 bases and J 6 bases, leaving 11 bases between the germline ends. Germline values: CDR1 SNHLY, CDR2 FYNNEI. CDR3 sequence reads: CASRNGLDGYTF. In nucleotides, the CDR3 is TGTGCCAGCAGGAACGGGTTGGATGGCTACACCTTC.

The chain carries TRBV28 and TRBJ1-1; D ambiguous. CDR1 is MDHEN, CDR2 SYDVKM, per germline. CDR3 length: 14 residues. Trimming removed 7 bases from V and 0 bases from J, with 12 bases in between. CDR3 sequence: CASIPVGMNTEAFF. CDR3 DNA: TGTGCCAGCATACCGGTGGGAATGAACACTGAAGCTTTCTTT.

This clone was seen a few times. As DNA, the CDR3 is TGTGCCCAAAAGACAAGACAGGGGGCGGGAGATACGCAGTATTTT. Encoded protein: CAQKTRQGAGDTQYF. The V gene is TRBV3-1 (or the pseudogene TRBV3-2), the J gene TRBJ2-3; the match to TRBD1 covers 10 bases. CDR1 is LGHDT and CDR2 is YNNKEL in the germline V gene (reference sequence). The CDR3 has 15 amino acids. The V segment lost 11 bases and the J segment 5 bases; nucleotides outside the gene matches: 13.

CDR3 in amino acids: CASSQDGTGNIYGYTF. The CDR3 nucleotides are TGCGCCAGCAGCCAAGATGGAACAGGGAATATCTATGGCTACACCTTC. The rearrangement links TRBV4-3 to TRBJ1-2; tentative D call: TRBD1 (6 bases). This CDR3 region has 16 residues. V lost 0 bases, J lost 4 bases, and 15 bases lay in between. Germline CDR1 LGHNA, CDR2 YSLEER.

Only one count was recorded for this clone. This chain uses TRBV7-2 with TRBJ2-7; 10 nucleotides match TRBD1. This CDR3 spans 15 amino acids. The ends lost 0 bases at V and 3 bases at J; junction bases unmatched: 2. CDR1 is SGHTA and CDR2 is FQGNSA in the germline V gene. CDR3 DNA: TGTGCCAGCAGCTTAGCCGGGACAGGGGACTACGAGCAGTACTTC. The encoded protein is CASSLAGTGDYEQYF.

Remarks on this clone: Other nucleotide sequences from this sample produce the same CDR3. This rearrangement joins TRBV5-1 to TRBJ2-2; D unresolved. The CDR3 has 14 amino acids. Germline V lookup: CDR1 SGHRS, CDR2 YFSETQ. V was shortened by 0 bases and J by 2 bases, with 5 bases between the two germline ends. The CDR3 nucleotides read TGCGCCAGCAGCTTGGGCAGAAACACCGGGGAGCTGTTTTTT. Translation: CASSLGRNTGELFF.

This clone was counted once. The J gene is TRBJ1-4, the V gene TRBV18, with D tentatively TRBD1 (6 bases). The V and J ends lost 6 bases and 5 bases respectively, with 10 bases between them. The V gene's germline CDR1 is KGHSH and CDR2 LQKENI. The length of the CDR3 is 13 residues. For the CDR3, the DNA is TGTGCCAGCTCTGGGGGGCTCAATGAAAAACTGTTTTTT. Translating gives CASSGGLNEKLFF.

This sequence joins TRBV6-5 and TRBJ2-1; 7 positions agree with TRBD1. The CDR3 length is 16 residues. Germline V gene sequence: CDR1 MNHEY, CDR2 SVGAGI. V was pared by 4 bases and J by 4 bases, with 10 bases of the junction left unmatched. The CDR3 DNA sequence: TGTGCCAGCAGTTCCACTGGGGACAGAAGATACAATGAGCAGTTCTTC. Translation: CASSSTGDRRYNEQFF.

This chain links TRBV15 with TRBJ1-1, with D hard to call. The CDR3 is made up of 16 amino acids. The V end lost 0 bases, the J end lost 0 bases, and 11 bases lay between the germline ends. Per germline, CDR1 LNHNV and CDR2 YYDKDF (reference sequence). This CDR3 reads CATSRDSKGLNTEAFF. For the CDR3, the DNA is TGTGCCACCAGCAGAGATTCAAAGGGATTGAACACTGAAGCTTTCTTT.

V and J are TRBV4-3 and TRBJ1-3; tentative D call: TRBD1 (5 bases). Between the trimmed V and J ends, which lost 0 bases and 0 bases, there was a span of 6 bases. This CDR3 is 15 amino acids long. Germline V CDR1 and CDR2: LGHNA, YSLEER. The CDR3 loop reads CASSQDRASGNTIYF. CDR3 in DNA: TGCGCCAGCAGCCAAGACAGGGCCTCTGGAAACACCATATATTTT.

The CDR3 sequence: CASSSRTAGNTIYF. The CDR3 bases are TGTGCCAGCAGCTCCCGGACAGCTGGAAACACCATATATTTT. The chain links TRBV5-6 to TRBJ1-3; D is possibly TRBD1 (6 bases). CDR1 and CDR2 (germline): SGHDT, YYEEEE. Trimming took 3 bases from V and 2 from J, leaving 9 bases between them. The CDR3 runs 14 residues. Variable domain in full (rest from reference TRBV5-6 and TRBJ1-3): DAGVTQSPTHLIKTRGQQVTLRCSPKSGHDTVSWYQQALGQGPQFIFQYYEEEERQRGNFPDRFSGHQFPNYSSELNVNALLLGDSALYLCASSSRTAGNTIYFGEGSWLTVV.

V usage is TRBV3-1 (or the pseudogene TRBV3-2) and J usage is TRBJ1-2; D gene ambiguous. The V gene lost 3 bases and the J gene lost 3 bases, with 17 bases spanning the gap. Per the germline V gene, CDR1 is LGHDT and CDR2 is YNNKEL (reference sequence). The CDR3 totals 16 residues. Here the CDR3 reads CASSHPAGGVDYGYTF. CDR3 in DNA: TGTGCCAGCAGCCATCCTGCCGGCGGGGTAGACTATGGCTACACCTTC.

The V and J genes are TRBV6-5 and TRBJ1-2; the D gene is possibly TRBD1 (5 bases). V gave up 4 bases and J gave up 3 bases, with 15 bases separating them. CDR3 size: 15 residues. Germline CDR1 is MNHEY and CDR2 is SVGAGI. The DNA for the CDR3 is TGTGCCAGCAGTTCGGGGGGAGCCCCTCACTATGGCTACACCTTC. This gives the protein CASSSGGAPHYGYTF.

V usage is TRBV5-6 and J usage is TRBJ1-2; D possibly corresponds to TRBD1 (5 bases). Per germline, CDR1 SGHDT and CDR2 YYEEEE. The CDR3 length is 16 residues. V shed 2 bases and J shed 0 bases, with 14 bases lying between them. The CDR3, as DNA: TGTGCCAGCAGCTTTCACCGTAGCAGGGCTAACTATGGCTACACCTTC. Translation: CASSFHRSRANYGYTF.